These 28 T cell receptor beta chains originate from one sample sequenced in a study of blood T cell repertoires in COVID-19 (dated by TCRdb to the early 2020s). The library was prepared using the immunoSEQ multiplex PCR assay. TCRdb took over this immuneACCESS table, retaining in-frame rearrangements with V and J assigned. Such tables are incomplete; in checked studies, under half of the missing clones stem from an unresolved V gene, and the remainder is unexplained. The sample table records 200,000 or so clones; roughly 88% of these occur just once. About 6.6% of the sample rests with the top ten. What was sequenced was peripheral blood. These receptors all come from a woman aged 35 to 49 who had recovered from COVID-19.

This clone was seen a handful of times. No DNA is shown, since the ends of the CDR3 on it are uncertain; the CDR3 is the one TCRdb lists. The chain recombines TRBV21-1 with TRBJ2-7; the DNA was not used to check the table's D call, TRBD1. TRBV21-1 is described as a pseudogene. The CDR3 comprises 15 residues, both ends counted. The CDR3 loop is CASSKVGQGAYEQYF.

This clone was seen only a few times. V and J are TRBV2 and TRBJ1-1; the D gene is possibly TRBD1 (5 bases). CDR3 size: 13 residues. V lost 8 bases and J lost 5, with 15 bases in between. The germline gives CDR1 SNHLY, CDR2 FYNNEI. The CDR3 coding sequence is TGTGCCAGCTCCGGGGGAGGGCGAACTGAAGCTTTCTTT. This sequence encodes CASSGGGRTEAFF.

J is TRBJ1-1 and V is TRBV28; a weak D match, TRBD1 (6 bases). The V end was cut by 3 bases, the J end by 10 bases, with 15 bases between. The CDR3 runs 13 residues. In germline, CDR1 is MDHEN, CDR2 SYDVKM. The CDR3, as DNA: TGTGCCAGCAGTTTCGGAAAGGGGGGGCGAGCTTTCTTT. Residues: CASSFGKGGRAFF.

CDR3 amino acids: CASSLAAGPGGGKLFF. The CDR3 nucleotides read TGTGCCAGCAGTTTGGCGGCGGGGCCTGGGGGTGGAAAACTGTTTTTT. The V call is TRBV28, the J call TRBJ1-4; D perhaps matches TRBD1 (5 bases). Trimming took off 3 bases at V and 10 bases at J, with 21 bases between the two ends. The CDR3 runs 16 residues. Looked up from germline, CDR1 is MDHEN and CDR2 is SYDVKM.

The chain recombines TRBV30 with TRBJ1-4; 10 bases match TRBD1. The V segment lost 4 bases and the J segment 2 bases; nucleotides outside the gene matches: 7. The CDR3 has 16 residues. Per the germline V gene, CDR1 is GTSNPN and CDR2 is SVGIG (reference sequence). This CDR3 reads CAWTSDRGQTNEKLFF. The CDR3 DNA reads TGTGCCTGGACCTCAGACAGGGGGCAGACTAATGAAAAACTGTTTTTT.

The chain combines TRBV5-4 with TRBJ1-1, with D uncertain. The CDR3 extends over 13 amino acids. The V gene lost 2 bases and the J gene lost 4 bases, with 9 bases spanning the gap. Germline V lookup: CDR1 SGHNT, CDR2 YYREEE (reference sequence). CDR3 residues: CASSFRPGTEAFF. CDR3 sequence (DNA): TGTGCCAGCAGCTTTAGACCGGGCACTGAAGCTTTCTTT.

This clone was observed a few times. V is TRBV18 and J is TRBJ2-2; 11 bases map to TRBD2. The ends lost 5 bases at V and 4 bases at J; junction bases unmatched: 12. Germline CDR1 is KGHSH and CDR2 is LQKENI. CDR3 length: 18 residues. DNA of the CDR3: TGTGCCAGCTCATCGACTAGCGGGACCAACTGGGGCACCGGGGAGCTGTTTTTT. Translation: CASSSTSGTNWGTGELFF.

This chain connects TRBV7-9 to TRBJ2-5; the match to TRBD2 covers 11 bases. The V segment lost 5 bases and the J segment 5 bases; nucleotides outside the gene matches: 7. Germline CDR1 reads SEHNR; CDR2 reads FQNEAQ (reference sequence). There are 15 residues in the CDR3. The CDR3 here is CASSLLAGDGETQYF. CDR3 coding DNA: TGTGCCAGCAGCCTACTAGCGGGAGACGGGGAGACCCAGTACTTC.

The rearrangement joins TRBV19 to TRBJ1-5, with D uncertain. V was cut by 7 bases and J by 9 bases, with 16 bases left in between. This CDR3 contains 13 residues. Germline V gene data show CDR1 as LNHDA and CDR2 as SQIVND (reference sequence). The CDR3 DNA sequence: TGTGCCAGTACCATGGAGGGTCCGGGGCCCCAGCATTTT. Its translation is CASTMEGPGPQHF.

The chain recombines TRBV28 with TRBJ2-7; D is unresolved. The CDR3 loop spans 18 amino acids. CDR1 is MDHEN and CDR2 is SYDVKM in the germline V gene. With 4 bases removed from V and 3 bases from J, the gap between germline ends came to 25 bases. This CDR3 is CASSSLPLFLDTNYEQYF. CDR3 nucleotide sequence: TGTGCCAGCAGTTCCCTCCCATTGTTTCTCGACACCAACTACGAGCAGTACTTC.

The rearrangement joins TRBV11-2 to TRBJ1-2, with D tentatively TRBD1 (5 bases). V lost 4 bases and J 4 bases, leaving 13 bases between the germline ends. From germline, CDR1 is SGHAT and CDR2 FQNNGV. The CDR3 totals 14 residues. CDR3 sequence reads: CASSSSDQGYGYTF. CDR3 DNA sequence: TGTGCCAGCAGCTCCTCCGACCAGGGCTATGGCTACACCTTC. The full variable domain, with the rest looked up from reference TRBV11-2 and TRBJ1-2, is EAGVAQSPRYKIIEKRQSVAFWCNPISGHATLYWYQQILGQGPKLLIQFQNNGVVDDSQLPKDRFSAERLKGVDSTLKIQPAKLEDSAVYLCASSSSDQGYGYTFGSGTRLTVV.

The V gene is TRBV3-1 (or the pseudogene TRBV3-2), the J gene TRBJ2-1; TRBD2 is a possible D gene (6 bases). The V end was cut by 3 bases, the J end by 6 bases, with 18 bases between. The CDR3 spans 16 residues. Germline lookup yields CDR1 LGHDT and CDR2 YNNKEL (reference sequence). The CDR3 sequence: CASSHSVGGKRNEQFF. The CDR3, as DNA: TGTGCCAGCAGCCACTCCGTAGGCGGGAAGCGCAATGAGCAGTTCTTC.

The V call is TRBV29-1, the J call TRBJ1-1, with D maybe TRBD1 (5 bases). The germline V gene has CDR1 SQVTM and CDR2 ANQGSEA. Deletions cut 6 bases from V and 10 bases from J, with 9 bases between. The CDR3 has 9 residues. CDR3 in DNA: TGCAGCGTAGGGGAGGTAGCTTTCTTT. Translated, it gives CSVGEVAFF. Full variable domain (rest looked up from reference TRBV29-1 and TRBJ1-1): SAVISQKPSRDICQRGTSLTIQCQVDSQVTMMFWYRQQPGQSLTLIATANQGSEATYESGFVIDKFPISRPNLTFSTLTVSNMSPEDSSIYLCSVGEVAFFGQGTRLTVV.

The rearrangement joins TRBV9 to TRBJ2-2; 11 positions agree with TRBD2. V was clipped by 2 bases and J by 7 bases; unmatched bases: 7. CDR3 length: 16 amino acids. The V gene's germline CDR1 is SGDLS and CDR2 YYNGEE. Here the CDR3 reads CASSVTSGSFGGELFF. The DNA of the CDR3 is TGTGCCAGCAGCGTTACTAGCGGGAGTTTTGGCGGGGAGCTGTTTTTT.

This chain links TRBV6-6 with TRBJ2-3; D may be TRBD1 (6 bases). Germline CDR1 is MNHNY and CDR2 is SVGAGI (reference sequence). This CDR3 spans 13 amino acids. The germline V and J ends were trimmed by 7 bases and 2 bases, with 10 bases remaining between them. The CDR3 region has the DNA TGTGCCAGCACGACAGGATCCACAGATACGCAGTATTTT. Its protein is CASTTGSTDTQYF.

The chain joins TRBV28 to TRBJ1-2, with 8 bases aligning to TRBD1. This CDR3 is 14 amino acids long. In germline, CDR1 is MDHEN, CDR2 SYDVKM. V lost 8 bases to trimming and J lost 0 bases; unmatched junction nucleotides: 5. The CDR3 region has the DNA TGTGCCAGCTTCCCGACAGGGGCTAACTATGGCTACACCTTC. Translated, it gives CASFPTGANYGYTF.

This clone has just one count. The CDR3 coding sequence is TGTGCCAGCAGCTATCAGACGACAGGGGGCATAACTAATGAAAAACTGTTTTTT. Protein sequence: CASSYQTTGGITNEKLFF. The rearrangement uses TRBV7-9 and TRBJ1-4; 10 bases agree with TRBD1. The CDR3 has 18 amino acids. Trimming removed 4 bases from V and 1 base from J; junction bases left unmatched: 9. CDR1 SEHNR and CDR2 FQNEAQ come from the germline V gene (reference sequence).

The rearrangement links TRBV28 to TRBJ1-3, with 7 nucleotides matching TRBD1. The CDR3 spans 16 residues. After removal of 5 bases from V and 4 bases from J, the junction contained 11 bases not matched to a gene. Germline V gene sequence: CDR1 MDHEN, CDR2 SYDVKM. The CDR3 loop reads CASSAQGQTRGNTIYF. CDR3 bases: TGTGCCAGCAGTGCCCAGGGACAGACAAGAGGAAACACCATATATTTT. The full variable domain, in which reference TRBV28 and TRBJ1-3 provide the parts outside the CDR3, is DVKVTQSSRYLVKRTGEKVFLECVQDMDHENMFWYRQDPGLGLRLIYFSYDVKMKEKGDIPEGYSVSREKKERFSLILESASTNQTSMYLCASSAQGQTRGNTIYFGEGSWLTVV.

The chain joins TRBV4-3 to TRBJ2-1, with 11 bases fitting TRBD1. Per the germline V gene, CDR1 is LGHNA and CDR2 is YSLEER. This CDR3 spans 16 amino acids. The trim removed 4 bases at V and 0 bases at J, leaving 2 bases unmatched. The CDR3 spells CASSLGTGGSYNEQFF. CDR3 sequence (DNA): TGCGCCAGCAGCCTGGGGACAGGGGGCTCCTACAATGAGCAGTTCTTC.

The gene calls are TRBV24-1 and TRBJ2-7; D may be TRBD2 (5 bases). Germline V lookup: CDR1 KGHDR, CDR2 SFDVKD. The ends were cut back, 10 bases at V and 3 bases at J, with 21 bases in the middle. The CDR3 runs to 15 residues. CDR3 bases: TGTGCCACTAACTACACCGGACTCGAAAGCTACGAGCAGTACTTC. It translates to CATNYTGLESYEQYF.

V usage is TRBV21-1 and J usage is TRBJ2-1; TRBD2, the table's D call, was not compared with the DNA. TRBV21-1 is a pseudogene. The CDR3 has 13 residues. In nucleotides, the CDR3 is TGTGCCAGCACCGGACTGTGCTACAATGAGCAGTTCTTC. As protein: CASTGLCYNEQFF.

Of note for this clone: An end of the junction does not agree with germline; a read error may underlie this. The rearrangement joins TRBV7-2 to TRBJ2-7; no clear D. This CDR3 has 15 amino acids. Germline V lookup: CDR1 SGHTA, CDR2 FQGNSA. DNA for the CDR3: TGTGCCAGCAGGTTAGGGAACCTGGGCCCCGGCGAGCAGTACTTC. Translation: CASRLGNLGPGEQYF.

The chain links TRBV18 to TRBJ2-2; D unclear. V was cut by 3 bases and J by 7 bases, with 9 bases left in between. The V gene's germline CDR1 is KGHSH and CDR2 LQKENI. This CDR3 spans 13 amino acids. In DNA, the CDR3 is TGTGCCAGCTCACCGAAGGAGAACGGGGAGCTGTTTTTT. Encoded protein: CASSPKENGELFF.

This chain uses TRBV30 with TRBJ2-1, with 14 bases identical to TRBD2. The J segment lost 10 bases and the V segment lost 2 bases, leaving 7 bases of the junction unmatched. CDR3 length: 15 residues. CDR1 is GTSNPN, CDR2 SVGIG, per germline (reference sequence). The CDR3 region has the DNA TGTGCCTGGAGTTCGGGACTAGCGGGAGTTAACGAGCAGTTCTTC. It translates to CAWSSGLAGVNEQFF.

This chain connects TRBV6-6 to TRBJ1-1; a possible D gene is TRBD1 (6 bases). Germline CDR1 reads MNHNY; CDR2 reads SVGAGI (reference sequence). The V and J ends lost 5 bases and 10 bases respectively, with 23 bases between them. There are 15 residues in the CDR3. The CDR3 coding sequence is TGTGCCAGCAGTACCAAAGGTTTGGCAGGGGAACGAGCTTTCTTT. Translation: CASSTKGLAGERAFF.

The DNA for the CDR3 is TGTGCCAGCAGTTTAAAGGGACAGGGGTCCTACGAGCAGTACTTC. This translates into CASSLKGQGSYEQYF. The V call is TRBV27, the J call TRBJ2-7; 10 bases line up with TRBD1. The CDR3 sequence is 15 residues long. Germline trimming cut 2 bases from V and 1 base from J; bases unmatched to any gene: 2. The germline V gene has CDR1 MNHEY and CDR2 SMNVEV (reference sequence).

CDR3 sequence (DNA): TGTGCCAGTGGGGTAGTGGCGGGGAACACTGAAGCTTTCTTT. This gives the protein CASGVVAGNTEAFF. V is TRBV19 and J is TRBJ1-1; D gene ambiguous. The V gene lost 8 bases and the J gene lost 1 base, with 14 bases spanning the gap. This CDR3 contains 14 residues. Germline V gene data show CDR1 as LNHDA and CDR2 as SQIVND (reference sequence).

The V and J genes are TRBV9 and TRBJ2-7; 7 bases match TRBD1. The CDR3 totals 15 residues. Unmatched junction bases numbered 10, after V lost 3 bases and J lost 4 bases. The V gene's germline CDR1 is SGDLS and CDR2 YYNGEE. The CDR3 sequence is CASSARSGTDYEQYF. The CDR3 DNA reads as TGTGCCAGCAGCGCGAGATCCGGGACAGATTACGAGCAGTACTTC.